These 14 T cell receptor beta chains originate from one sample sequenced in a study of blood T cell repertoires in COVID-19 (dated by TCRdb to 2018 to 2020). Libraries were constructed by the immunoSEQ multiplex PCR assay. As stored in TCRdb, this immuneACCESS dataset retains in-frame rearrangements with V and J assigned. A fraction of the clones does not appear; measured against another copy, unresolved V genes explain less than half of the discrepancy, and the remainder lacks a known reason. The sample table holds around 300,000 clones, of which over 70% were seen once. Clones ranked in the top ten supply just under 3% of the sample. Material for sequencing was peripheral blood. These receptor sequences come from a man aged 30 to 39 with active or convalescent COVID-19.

CDR3 coding DNA: TGTGCCAGCAGCGTACAGGGGGACACAGATACGCAGTATTTT. The encoded protein is CASSVQGDTDTQYF. The chain joins TRBV9 to TRBJ2-3, with 7 bases fitting TRBD1. Germline assignment: CDR1 SGDLS and CDR2 YYNGEE. This CDR3 is built from 14 residues. Losses at the gene ends were 1 base for V and 2 bases for J; bases not matched to a gene: 1.

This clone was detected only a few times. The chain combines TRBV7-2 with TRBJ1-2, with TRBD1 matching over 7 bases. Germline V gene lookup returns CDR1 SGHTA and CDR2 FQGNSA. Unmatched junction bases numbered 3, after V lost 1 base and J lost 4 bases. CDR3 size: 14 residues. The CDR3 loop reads CASSLGQGGYGYTF. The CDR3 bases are TGTGCCAGCAGCTTAGGACAGGGAGGCTATGGCTACACCTTC.

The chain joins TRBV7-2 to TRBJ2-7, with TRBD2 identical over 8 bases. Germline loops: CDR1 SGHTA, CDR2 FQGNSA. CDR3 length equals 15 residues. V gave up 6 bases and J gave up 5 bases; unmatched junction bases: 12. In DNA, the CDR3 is TGTGCCAGCAGACCCTTTACGGGAGGGACCGACGAGCAGTACTTC. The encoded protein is CASRPFTGGTDEQYF.

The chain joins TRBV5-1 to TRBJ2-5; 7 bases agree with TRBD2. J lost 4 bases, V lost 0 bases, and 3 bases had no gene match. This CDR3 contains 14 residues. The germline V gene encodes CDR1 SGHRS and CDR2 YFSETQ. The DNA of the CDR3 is TGCGCCAGCAGCTTGGCGGGGGGACTAGAGACCCAGTACTTC. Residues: CASSLAGGLETQYF. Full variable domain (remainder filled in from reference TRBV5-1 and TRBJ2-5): KAGVTQTPRYLIKTRGQQVTLSCSPISGHRSVSWYQQTPGQGLQFLFEYFSETQRNKGNFPGRFSGRQFSNSRSEMNVSTLELGDSALYLCASSLAGGLETQYFGPGTRLLVL.

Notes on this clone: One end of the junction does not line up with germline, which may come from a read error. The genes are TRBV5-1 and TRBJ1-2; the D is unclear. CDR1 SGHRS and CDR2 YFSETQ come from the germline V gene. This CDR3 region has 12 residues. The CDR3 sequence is CASRLEQTDHTF. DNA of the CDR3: TGCGCCAGCCGCTTGGAACAGACGGATCACACCTTC.

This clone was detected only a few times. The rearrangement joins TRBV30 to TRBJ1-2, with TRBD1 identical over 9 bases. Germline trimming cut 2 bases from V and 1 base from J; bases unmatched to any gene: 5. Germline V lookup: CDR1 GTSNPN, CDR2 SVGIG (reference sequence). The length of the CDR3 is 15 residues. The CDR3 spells CAWSMTGGSNYGYTF. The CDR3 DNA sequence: TGTGCCTGGAGTATGACAGGGGGTAGTAACTATGGCTACACCTTC. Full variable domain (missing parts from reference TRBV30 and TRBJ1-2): SQTIHQWPATLVQPVGSPLSLECTVEGTSNPNLYWYRQAAGRGLQLLFYSVGIGQISSEVPQNLSASRPQDRQFILSSKKLLLSDSGFYLCAWSMTGGSNYGYTFGSGTRLTVV.

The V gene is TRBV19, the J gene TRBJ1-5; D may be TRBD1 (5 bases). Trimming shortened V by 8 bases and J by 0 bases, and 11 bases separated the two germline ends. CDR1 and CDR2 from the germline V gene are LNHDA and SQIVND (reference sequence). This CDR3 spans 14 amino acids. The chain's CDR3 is CASGGRDSNQPQHF. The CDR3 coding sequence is TGTGCCAGTGGGGGGAGGGATAGCAATCAGCCCCAGCATTTT.

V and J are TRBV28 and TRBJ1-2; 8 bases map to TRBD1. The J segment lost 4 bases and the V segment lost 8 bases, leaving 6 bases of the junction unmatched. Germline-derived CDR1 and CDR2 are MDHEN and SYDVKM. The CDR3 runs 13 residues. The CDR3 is CASSGDRSYGYTF. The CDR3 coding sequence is TGTGCCAGCTCTGGGGACAGGAGCTATGGCTACACCTTC.

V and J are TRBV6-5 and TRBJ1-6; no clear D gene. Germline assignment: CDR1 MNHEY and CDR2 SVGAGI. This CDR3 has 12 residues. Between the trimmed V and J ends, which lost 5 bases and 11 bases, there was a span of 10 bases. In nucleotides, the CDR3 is TGTGCCAGCAGTCCGCACACTACACCCCTCCACTTT. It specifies CASSPHTTPLHF.

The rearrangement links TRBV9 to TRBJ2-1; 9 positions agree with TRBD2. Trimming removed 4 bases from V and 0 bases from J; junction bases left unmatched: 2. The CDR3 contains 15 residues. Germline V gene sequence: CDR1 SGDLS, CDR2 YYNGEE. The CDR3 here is CASSKTSGSYNEQFF. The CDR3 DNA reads TGTGCCAGCAGCAAGACTAGCGGCTCCTACAATGAGCAGTTCTTC.

The CDR3 bases are TGTGCCAGCAGCTTAGCGATGGGCTCGCCCGCCTACGAGCAGTACTTC. Its translation is CASSLAMGSPAYEQYF. The V gene is TRBV7-9, the J gene TRBJ2-7; no clear D gene. Germline loops: CDR1 SEHNR, CDR2 FQNEAQ (reference sequence). The CDR3 length is 16 residues. V lost 0 bases and J 2 bases, leaving 14 bases between the germline ends. Together with reference TRBV7-9 and TRBJ2-7, the CDR3 gives the full variable domain: DTGVSQNPRHKITKRGQNVTFRCDPISEHNRLYWYRQTLGQGPEFLTYFQNEAQLEKSRLLSDRFSAERPKGSFSTLEIQRTEQGDSAMYLCASSLAMGSPAYEQYFGPGTRLTVT.

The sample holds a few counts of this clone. In DNA, the CDR3 is TGTGCCAGTAGTATCTCCAGGGGCGGCGGGCAGCCCCAGCATTTT. Encoded protein: CASSISRGGGQPQHF. V and J are TRBV19 and TRBJ1-5; D perhaps matches TRBD1 (6 bases). Germline-derived CDR1 and CDR2 are LNHDA and SQIVND (reference sequence). V shed 3 bases and J shed 7 bases, with 16 bases lying between them. The CDR3 length is 15 residues.

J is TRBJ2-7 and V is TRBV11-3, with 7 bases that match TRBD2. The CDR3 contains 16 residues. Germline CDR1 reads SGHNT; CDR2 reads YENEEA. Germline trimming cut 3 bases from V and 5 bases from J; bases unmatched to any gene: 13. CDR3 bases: TGTGCCAGCAGCTTCAATTCCGCAGCGGGGAGTAACGAGCAGTACTTC. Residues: CASSFNSAAGSNEQYF. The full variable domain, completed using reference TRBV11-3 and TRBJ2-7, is EAGVVQSPRYKIIEKKQPVAFWCNPISGHNTLYWYLQNLGQGPELLIRYENEEAVDDSQLPKDRFSAERLKGVDSTLKIQPAELGDSAVYLCASSFNSAAGSNEQYFGPGTRLTVT.

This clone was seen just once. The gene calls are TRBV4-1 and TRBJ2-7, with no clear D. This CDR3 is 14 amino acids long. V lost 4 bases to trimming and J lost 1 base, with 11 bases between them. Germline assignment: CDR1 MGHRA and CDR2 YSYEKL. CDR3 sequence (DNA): TGCGCCAGCAGCCCGAGCCGCAGGTCCTACGAGCAGTACTTC. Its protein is CASSPSRRSYEQYF.